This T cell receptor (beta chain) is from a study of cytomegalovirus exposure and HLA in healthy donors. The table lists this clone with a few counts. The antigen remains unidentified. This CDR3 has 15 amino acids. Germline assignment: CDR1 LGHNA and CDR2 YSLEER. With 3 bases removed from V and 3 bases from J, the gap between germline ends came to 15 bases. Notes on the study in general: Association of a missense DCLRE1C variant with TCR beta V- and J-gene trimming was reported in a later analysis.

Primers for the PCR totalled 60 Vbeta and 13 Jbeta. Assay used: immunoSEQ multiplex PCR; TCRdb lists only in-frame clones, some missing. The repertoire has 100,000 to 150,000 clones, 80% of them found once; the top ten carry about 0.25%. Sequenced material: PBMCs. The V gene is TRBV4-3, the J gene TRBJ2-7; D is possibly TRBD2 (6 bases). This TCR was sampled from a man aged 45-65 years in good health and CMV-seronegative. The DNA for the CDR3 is TGCGCCAGCAGCCAGTTGCCACTAGCCATCTACGAGCAGTACTTC. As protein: CASSQLPLAIYEQYF.